Listed here are 19 T cell receptor beta chains from one sample, sequenced in a study of blood T cell repertoires in COVID-19. Method: immunoSEQ multiplex PCR; TCRdb's copy keeps in-frame clones and lacks some. This table holds about 260,000 clones, 80% to 90% found once. Material for sequencing was PBMCs or T cells enriched from blood (not recorded which). These receptors all stem from a woman aged 30 to 39 with acute COVID-19.

This clone was observed once. V and J are TRBV12-3 or TRBV12-4 and TRBJ1-1, with D possibly matching TRBD1 (6 bases). This CDR3 region has 13 residues. Between the trimmed V and J ends, which lost 7 bases and 5 bases, there was a span of 14 bases. DNA for the CDR3: TGTGCCAGCACCTTCGGGGGGCGAACTGAAGCTTTCTTT. Translated, it gives CASTFGGRTEAFF.

CDR3 nucleotides: TGTGCCAGTAGCCAACAGCCTGACCTTCAAACAGATACGCAGTATTTT. It specifies CASSQQPDLQTDTQYF. The rearrangement links TRBV19 to TRBJ2-3; D is ambiguous. CDR3 length: 16 residues. The germline CDR1 and CDR2 sequences are LNHDA and SQIVND (reference sequence). V lost 6 bases to trimming and J lost 3 bases, with 19 bases between them.

This sequence joins TRBV11-2 and TRBJ1-5, with TRBD1 matching over 9 bases. V lost 0 bases to trimming and J lost 1 base; unmatched junction nucleotides: 4. This CDR3 is built from 17 residues. In germline, CDR1 is SGHAT, CDR2 FQNNGV. CDR3 DNA: TGTGCCAGCAGCTTAGAGTGGACAGGGGAAAGCAATCAGCCCCAGCATTTT. Amino acids: CASSLEWTGESNQPQHF.

In its sample, this clone was seen a few times. For the CDR3, the DNA is TGTGCCAGCAGCGCCGTCCCGGGACAGGGAGAAGCTTTCTTT. Protein product: CASSAVPGQGEAFF. The chain links TRBV9 to TRBJ1-1, with 9 bases aligning to TRBD1. Germline-derived CDR1 and CDR2 are SGDLS and YYNGEE. With V trimmed by 3 bases and J by 8 bases, 8 bases remained unmatched. The CDR3 is 14 amino acids.

V is TRBV28 and J is TRBJ1-3; 9 nucleotides line up with TRBD1. V shed 5 bases, J shed 3 bases, and the junction held 8 bases outside the gene matches. This CDR3 spans 16 amino acids. Germline CDR1 is MDHEN and CDR2 is SYDVKM. As DNA, the CDR3 is TGTGCCAGCAGTGGACAGGGGAGCTACGGTGGAAACACCATATATTTT. Residues: CASSGQGSYGGNTIYF.

The chain recombines TRBV25-1 with TRBJ1-6; D call uncertain. The V and J ends lost 6 bases and 0 bases respectively, with 9 bases between them. Looked up from germline, CDR1 is MGHDK and CDR2 is SYGVNS. CDR3 length: 15 amino acids. In DNA, the CDR3 is TGTGCCAGCAGACTTGGGAGCTCCTATAATTCACCCCTCCACTTT. Its protein product is CASRLGSSYNSPLHF. The entire variable domain, with the rest obtained from reference TRBV25-1 and TRBJ1-6, is as follows: EADIYQTPRYLVIGTGKKITLECSQTMGHDKMYWYQQDPGMELHLIHYSYGVNSTEKGDLSSESTVSRIRTEHFPLTLESARPSHTSQYLCASRLGSSYNSPLHFGNGTRLTVT.

The chain couples TRBV5-1 to TRBJ2-1, with 7 bases lining up with TRBD1. The ends lost 4 bases at V and 9 bases at J; junction bases unmatched: 10. Per the germline V gene, CDR1 is SGHRS and CDR2 is YFSETQ. This CDR3 has 14 residues. The DNA for the CDR3 is TGCGCCAGCAGCAACGACAGGGTGGAGTCTGAGCAGTTCTTC. It encodes CASSNDRVESEQFF.

The CDR3 region is CASSSLGSAGYF. In DNA, the CDR3 is TGTGCCAGCAGCTCGCTCGGGTCTGCGGGATACTTC. The genes are TRBV7-2 and TRBJ2-4, with D possibly being TRBD2 (6 bases). In germline, CDR1 is SGHTA, CDR2 FQGNSA. Trimming took off 4 bases at V and 16 bases at J, with 17 bases between the two ends. This CDR3 is 12 amino acids long.

J is TRBJ1-1 and V is TRBV5-1; TRBD1 aligns across 7 bases. V gave up 4 bases and J gave up 2 bases; unmatched junction bases: 5. The CDR3 covers 14 residues. Germline V gene sequence: CDR1 SGHRS, CDR2 YFSETQ. As DNA, the CDR3 is TGCGCCAGCAGCGGGGGGACAGCCAACACTGAAGCTTTCTTT. Translated: CASSGGTANTEAFF.

This clone has only one observation. The chain has TRBV27 and TRBJ1-2; weak D call: TRBD1 (5 bases). Trimming pared 0 bases from V and 7 bases from J, leaving 15 bases between. CDR3 length: 15 residues. Germline V lookup: CDR1 MNHEY, CDR2 SMNVEV (reference sequence). DNA for the CDR3: TGTGCCAGCAGTTTATCTTCAGGGCCCCTGGTTGGCTACACCTTC. This translates into CASSLSSGPLVGYTF.

The CDR3 reads CASSWTSVNEQFF. DNA for the CDR3: TGTGCCAGCAGTTGGACTAGCGTCAATGAGCAGTTCTTC. This chain joins TRBV12-3 or TRBV12-4 and TRBJ2-1; 9 bases are shared with TRBD2. V was pared by 4 bases and J by 6 bases, with 1 base of the junction left unmatched. This CDR3 spans 13 amino acids.

The gene calls are TRBV28 and TRBJ1-5; 9 nucleotides line up with TRBD1. Germline V CDR1 and CDR2: MDHEN, SYDVKM. The CDR3 is made up of 14 amino acids. After removal of 5 bases from V and 4 bases from J, the junction contained 3 bases not matched to a gene. CDR3 nucleotide sequence: TGTGCCAGCAGTGATGGGACAGGGAATCAGCCCCAGCATTTT. Translated: CASSDGTGNQPQHF.

CDR3 DNA: TGTGCCAGCAGCCCACGTACCGGGACTACGACAGATACGCAGTATTTT. Amino acid sequence: CASSPRTGTTTDTQYF. The V gene is TRBV7-9, the J gene TRBJ2-3; 7 nucleotides line up with TRBD2. The CDR3 runs to 16 residues. The V segment lost 5 bases and the J segment 3 bases; nucleotides outside the gene matches: 11. Germline lookup yields CDR1 SEHNR and CDR2 FQNEAQ (reference sequence). Full variable domain (rest looked up from reference TRBV7-9 and TRBJ2-3): DTGVSQNPRHKITKRGQNVTFRCDPISEHNRLYWYRQTLGQGPEFLTYFQNEAQLEKSRLLSDRFSAERPKGSFSTLEIQRTEQGDSAMYLCASSPRTGTTTDTQYFGPGTRLTVL.

The rearrangement joins TRBV2 to TRBJ2-2; 7 bases agree with TRBD1. V was clipped by 7 bases and J by 4 bases; unmatched bases: 12. From germline, CDR1 is SNHLY and CDR2 FYNNEI. The CDR3 has 16 amino acids. This chain's CDR3 is CASMDLRGPSTGELFF. Here the CDR3 DNA reads TGTGCCAGCATGGACTTAAGGGGGCCCTCCACCGGGGAGCTGTTTTTT. The variable domain in full, with the rest retrieved from reference TRBV2 and TRBJ2-2, is EPEVTQTPSHQVTQMGQEVILRCVPISNHLYFYWYRQILGQKVEFLVSFYNNEISEKSEIFDDQFSVERPDGSNFTLKIRSTKLEDSAMYFCASMDLRGPSTGELFFGEGSRLTVL.

This rearrangement joins TRBV5-1 to TRBJ2-3; D uncertain. Per germline, CDR1 SGHRS and CDR2 YFSETQ. The V end was cut by 0 bases, the J end by 4 bases, with 3 bases between. The CDR3 contains 12 residues. As DNA, the CDR3 is TGCGCCAGCAGCTTGGCATCAGATACGCAGTATTTT. Its translation is CASSLASDTQYF. Full variable domain (remainder filled in from reference TRBV5-1 and TRBJ2-3): KAGVTQTPRYLIKTRGQQVTLSCSPISGHRSVSWYQQTPGQGLQFLFEYFSETQRNKGNFPGRFSGRQFSNSRSEMNVSTLELGDSALYLCASSLASDTQYFGPGTRLTVL.

V usage is TRBV4-1 and J usage is TRBJ2-1; TRBD2 aligns across 7 bases. This CDR3 spans 15 amino acids. Trimming cost V 5 bases and J 5 bases; bases outside gene matches: 9. In germline, CDR1 is MGHRA, CDR2 YSYEKL. CDR3 region: CASSIGLGGDNEQFF. CDR3 nucleotides: TGCGCCAGCAGCATCGGACTAGGAGGGGACAATGAGCAGTTCTTC.

This chain links TRBV29-1 with TRBJ1-2, with 7 bases matching TRBD1. This CDR3 spans 13 amino acids. Germline V gene data show CDR1 as SQVTM and CDR2 as ANQGSEA. J was trimmed by 3 bases and V by 6 bases; bases with no gene match: 7. CDR3: CSVTRQGDYGYTF. CDR3 nucleotides: TGCAGCGTAACCAGACAGGGAGACTATGGCTACACCTTC.

This sequence joins TRBV28 and TRBJ2-7; 7 nucleotides agree with TRBD2. The CDR3 sequence is 14 residues long. Germline CDR1 is MDHEN and CDR2 is SYDVKM. V lost 3 bases to trimming and J lost 3 bases; unmatched junction nucleotides: 5. DNA for the CDR3: TGTGCCAGCAGTTTTTTGCGGGAGTACTACGAGCAGTACTTC. This sequence encodes CASSFLREYYEQYF.

This sequence joins TRBV3-1 (or the pseudogene TRBV3-2) and TRBJ2-7, with 9 bases that match TRBD1. Germline CDR1 reads LGHDT; CDR2 reads YNNKEL (reference sequence). Unmatched junction bases numbered 5, after V lost 1 base and J lost 4 bases. This CDR3 spans 15 amino acids. The CDR3 reads CASSQVGTGFYEQYF. In nucleotides, the CDR3 is TGTGCCAGCAGCCAAGTCGGGACAGGGTTTTACGAGCAGTACTTC.